This record looks at one T cell receptor beta chain sequence and its context. The antigen remains undetermined. At one boundary the junction diverges from the germline segment, which might be a read error. Diagnosis rested on symptoms, serum thyroxine and TRAb, thyroid ultrasound, and orbital computed tomography. This specimen comes from a study of T cells in Graves' hyperthyroidism and ophthalmopathy. Study overall: At the time of initial diagnosis and before any treatment, peripheral blood was collected. Study-level points and caveats: From stable hyperthyroidism, ophthalmopathy was set apart by a 13 V-J model.

CDR1 and CDR2 from the germline V gene are MNHEY and SVGAGI. The CDR3 runs to 14 residues. Amplification targeted TCR beta CDR3 regions from RNA transcripts. The TCR CDR3 was amplified in a first-round RT-PCR using the HTBI primer set. Using its own MiXCR run on the multiplex PCR reads, TCRdb lists one record per CDR3 protein. The sample holds fewer than 550,000 distinct CDR3 sequences, 15% to 18% seen once. This receptor was taken from a woman aged 18-35 years with Graves' hyperthyroidism. Sequenced material: blood. The rearrangement joins TRBV6-5 to TRBJ2-3, with TRBD2 as a possible D gene (5 bases). CDR3 nucleotides: TGTGCCAGCAGTGACTCGGGGTCGGAAGATACGCAGTATTTT. This sequence encodes CASSDSGSEDTQYF.